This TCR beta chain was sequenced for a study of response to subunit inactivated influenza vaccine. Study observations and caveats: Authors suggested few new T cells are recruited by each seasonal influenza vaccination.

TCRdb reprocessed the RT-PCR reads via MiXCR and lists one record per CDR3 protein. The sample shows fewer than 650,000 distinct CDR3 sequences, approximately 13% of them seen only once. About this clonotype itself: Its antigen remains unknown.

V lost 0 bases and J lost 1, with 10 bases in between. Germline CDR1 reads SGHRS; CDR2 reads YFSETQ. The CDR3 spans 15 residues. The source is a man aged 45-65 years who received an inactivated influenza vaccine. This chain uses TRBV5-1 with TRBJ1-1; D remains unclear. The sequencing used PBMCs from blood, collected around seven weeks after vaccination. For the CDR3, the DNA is TGCGCCAGCAGCTTGGGCCCGGGATCGAACACTGAAGCTTTCTTT. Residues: CASSLGPGSNTEAFF.